One sample yielded the 32 T cell receptor beta chains listed below, sequenced in a study of CD8 T cells in ankylosing spondylitis. Via MiXCR, TCRdb re-called the 5' RACE reads, giving one row per CDR3 protein. The sample holds 350,000 or so distinct CDR3 sequences, roughly 14% seen once. Sample: blood, either unsorted or a sorted T cell fraction (not recorded which). These receptors were obtained from a male donor with ankylosing spondylitis or in good health (not recorded which).

The CDR3 nucleotides read TGCAGTGCTAGGCCCAGACAGGGAATGGATGGCTACACCTTC. This sequence encodes CSARPRQGMDGYTF. The chain carries TRBV20-1 and TRBJ1-2; TRBD1 matches at 7 bases. Germline CDR1 DFQATT, CDR2 SNEGSKA (reference sequence). The J segment lost 6 bases and the V segment lost 3 bases, leaving 10 bases of the junction unmatched. This CDR3 is built from 14 residues.

V gene TRBV3-1 combines with J gene TRBJ1-4, with D uncertain. V was trimmed by 0 bases and J by 5 bases, leaving 10 bases between them. CDR1 and CDR2 from the germline V gene are LGHDT and YNNKEL (reference sequence). The CDR3 length is 15 residues. The CDR3 loop reads CASSQETAKNEKLFF. DNA of the CDR3: TGTGCCAGCAGCCAAGAGACGGCCAAGAATGAAAAACTGTTTTTT.

This clonotype was counted many times. The chain employs TRBV29-1 and TRBJ2-1, with TRBD2 matching 9 bases. V shed 5 bases, J shed 5 bases, and the junction held 7 bases outside the gene matches. Per germline, CDR1 SQVTM and CDR2 ANQGSEA. The CDR3 totals 14 residues. The CDR3 loop is CSVLSGSRNNEQFF. The CDR3 DNA is TGCAGCGTTCTTAGCGGGAGTCGGAACAATGAGCAGTTCTTC.

This clonotype was seen a handful of times. The genes are TRBV7-2 and TRBJ1-1; TRBD1 is a possible D gene (5 bases). CDR3 length equals 17 residues. Trimming stripped 1 base from V and 4 bases from J, with 19 bases between. Germline values: CDR1 SGHTA, CDR2 FQGNSA. The DNA of the CDR3 is TGTGCCAGCAGCTTAGGGGGCAGGGTTTTATCGAGCACTGAAGCTTTCTTT. Translation gives CASSLGGRVLSSTEAFF.

As for this clonotype: With a much larger clone just one base away, this may be a read error. The V call is TRBV20-1, the J call TRBJ2-3; 14 bases are a match to TRBD2. The CDR3 totals 16 residues. The germline V gene encodes CDR1 DFQATT and CDR2 SNEGSKA (reference sequence). CDR3 region: CCADTGTSGRRGTQYF. DNA of the CDR3: TGCTGTGCTGATACCGGGACTAGCGGGAGAAGGGGTACGCAGTATTTT.

The rearrangement uses TRBV18 and TRBJ1-5; D unresolved. The germline V gene encodes CDR1 KGHSH and CDR2 LQKENI. This CDR3 has 16 amino acids. The germline V and J ends were trimmed by 2 bases and 3 bases, with 14 bases remaining between them. CDR3 DNA sequence: TGTGCCAGCTCACCAGGGAGTGTGGCACACAATCAGCCCCAGCATTTT. Protein product: CASSPGSVAHNQPQHF.

This chain uses TRBV19 with TRBJ2-7; D might be TRBD2 (5 bases). Germline V gene sequence: CDR1 LNHDA, CDR2 SQIVND (reference sequence). Trimming shortened V by 5 bases and J by 7 bases, and 18 bases separated the two germline ends. The CDR3 has 14 residues. The CDR3 reads CASSPRAVGTEQYF. CDR3 nucleotide sequence: TGTGCCAGTAGTCCCCGAGCGGTTGGAACGGAGCAGTACTTC.

The sample holds a few counts of this clonotype. This chain uses TRBV20-1 with TRBJ1-4; 7 bases match TRBD1. V gave up 1 base and J gave up 6 bases; unmatched junction bases: 5. The CDR3 sequence is 14 residues long. CDR1 DFQATT and CDR2 SNEGSKA come from the germline V gene (reference sequence). The CDR3 protein is CSARVTGVDEKLFF. The CDR3, as DNA: TGCAGTGCTAGAGTCACAGGGGTCGATGAAAAACTGTTTTTT.

CDR3 loop: CSVRDRVNTEAFF. CDR3 sequence (DNA): TGCAGCGTGAGGGACAGGGTGAACACTGAAGCTTTCTTT. The chain carries TRBV29-1 and TRBJ1-1; 9 positions match TRBD1. V trimming: 6 bases; J trimming: 0 bases; junction bases outside the gene matches: 2. This CDR3 contains 13 residues. CDR1 is SQVTM and CDR2 is ANQGSEA in the germline V gene.

The V call is TRBV19, the J call TRBJ1-5; D gene ambiguous. The length of the CDR3 is 12 residues. Between the trimmed V and J ends, which lost 4 bases and 11 bases, there was a span of 12 bases. CDR1 is LNHDA and CDR2 is SQIVND in the germline V gene (reference sequence). The chain's CDR3 is CASSNGYGSQHF. CDR3 nucleotide sequence: TGTGCCAGTAGTAACGGATATGGTTCCCAGCATTTT.

This clonotype has a count of ten or more. The chain couples TRBV14 to TRBJ1-1; weak D call: TRBD1 (6 bases). The V gene's germline CDR1 is SGHDN and CDR2 FVKESK. The V end was cut by 5 bases, the J end by 1 base, with 14 bases between. This CDR3 is built from 15 residues. This CDR3 is CASSGARGRNTEAFF. The CDR3 region has the DNA TGTGCCAGCAGCGGTGCCAGGGGCCGGAACACTGAAGCTTTCTTT.

The V call is TRBV6-1, the J call TRBJ1-2; 10 bases fit TRBD1. V dropped 6 bases and J dropped 5; count of bases not matched to a gene: 12. The germline CDR1 and CDR2 sequences are MNHNS and SASEGT. The CDR3 runs 16 residues. CDR3: CASSLTGGAGEYGYTF. The CDR3 DNA sequence: TGTGCCAGCAGCCTGACAGGGGGCGCCGGGGAGTATGGCTACACCTTC.

This clonotype was counted many times. The chain recombines TRBV6-1 with TRBJ2-6; weak D call: TRBD2 (5 bases). There are 15 residues in the CDR3. Germline V lookup: CDR1 MNHNS, CDR2 SASEGT. V shed 4 bases and J shed 0 bases, with 7 bases lying between them. CDR3 DNA: TGTGCCAGCAGTGCCACTAGCTCTGGGGCCAACGTCCTGACTTTC. Its protein product is CASSATSSGANVLTF.

The V call is TRBV2, the J call TRBJ2-2; D is uncertain. The CDR3 extends over 11 amino acids. V lost 4 bases and J lost 9, with 6 bases in between. From germline, CDR1 is SNHLY and CDR2 FYNNEI. CDR3 in amino acids: CASSVAWELFF. Written as DNA, the CDR3 is TGTGCCAGCAGTGTTGCGTGGGAGCTGTTTTTT.

This clonotype has more than one count but fewer than ten. V is TRBV28 and J is TRBJ1-2; D remains unclear. The CDR3 is 12 amino acids. V was clipped by 10 bases and J by 4 bases, with 13 bases between them. CDR1 is MDHEN, CDR2 SYDVKM, per germline. The CDR3 here is CATSGRTYGYTF. CDR3 in DNA: TGTGCCACCTCCGGAAGGACCTATGGCTACACCTTC.

This clonotype turned up a few times. The V and J genes are TRBV9 and TRBJ2-2; D ambiguous. V gave up 0 bases and J gave up 8 bases, with 11 bases separating them. Germline V CDR1 and CDR2: SGDLS, YYNGEE. CDR3 length: 14 amino acids. The CDR3, as DNA: TGTGCCAGCAGCGTAGAACGTCGCCCAGGGGAGCTGTTTTTT. This gives the protein CASSVERRPGELFF.

This sequence joins TRBV28 and TRBJ1-2; D unresolved. Trimming took 6 bases from V and 8 from J, leaving 13 bases between them. CDR1 and CDR2 from the germline V gene are MDHEN and SYDVKM. The CDR3 length is 12 residues. CDR3 in DNA: TGTGCCAGCAGACCGAATGGGGAAGGCTACACCTTC. Its translation is CASRPNGEGYTF.

The chain employs TRBV6-1 and TRBJ2-1, with D maybe TRBD2 (5 bases). The CDR3 is 13 amino acids. Germline CDR1 and CDR2: MNHNS and SASEGT. V was clipped by 6 bases and J by 3 bases, with 9 bases between them. Here the CDR3 reads CASRAGHYNEQFF. CDR3 nucleotide sequence: TGTGCCAGCAGGGCGGGCCACTACAATGAGCAGTTCTTC.

This chain links TRBV10-3 with TRBJ2-1, with 7 bases that match TRBD1. This CDR3 contains 16 residues. V trimming: 7 bases; J trimming: 0 bases; junction bases outside the gene matches: 9. CDR1 is ENHRY, CDR2 SYGVKD, per germline. The CDR3 reads CAINDRATVSYNEQFF. The CDR3 coding sequence is TGTGCCATCAACGACAGGGCAACCGTCTCCTACAATGAGCAGTTCTTC.

This clonotype turned up a few times. CDR3 coding DNA: TGTGCCAGCAGCCAAGCCCTGAGGGGCGGGGGGGCCAGTGAGCAGTTCTTC. Residues: CASSQALRGGGASEQFF. This chain connects TRBV4-2 to TRBJ2-1; TRBD2 agrees at 9 bases. The CDR3 length is 17 residues. The germline CDR1 and CDR2 sequences are LGHNA and YNFKEQ. V dropped 1 base and J dropped 9; count of bases not matched to a gene: 13.

The chain couples TRBV7-9 to TRBJ2-7; D call uncertain. The V end was cut by 5 bases, the J end by 5 bases, with 10 bases between. The CDR3 spans 12 residues. Germline V gives CDR1 SEHNR, CDR2 FQNEAQ (reference sequence). In DNA, the CDR3 is TGTGCCAGCAGCCGACGGACCGACGAGCAGTACTTC. Translating it yields CASSRRTDEQYF.

This clonotype turned up a few times. The V and J genes are TRBV2 and TRBJ2-7, with TRBD2 matching over 12 bases. Trimming removed 5 bases from V and 5 bases from J; junction bases left unmatched: 4. The CDR3 consists of 14 residues. CDR1 is SNHLY, CDR2 FYNNEI, per germline. In DNA, the CDR3 is TGTGCCAGCAGTAGGACTAGCGGGAACCACGAGCAGTACTTC. Its translation: CASSRTSGNHEQYF. The full variable domain, rest sourced from reference TRBV2 and TRBJ2-7, is EPEVTQTPSHQVTQMGQEVILRCVPISNHLYFYWYRQILGQKVEFLVSFYNNEISEKSEIFDDQFSVERPDGSNFTLKIRSTKLEDSAMYFCASSRTSGNHEQYFGPGTRLTVT.

This clonotype was detected a few times. The CDR3 coding sequence is TGTGCCAGCAGTTACAATACGGGGGGGAGCACAGATACGCAGTATTTT. This sequence encodes CASSYNTGGSTDTQYF. The V and J genes are TRBV3-1 and TRBJ2-3, with 8 bases fitting TRBD2. Germline-derived CDR1 and CDR2 are LGHDT and YNNKEL (reference sequence). V lost 6 bases to trimming and J lost 0 bases; unmatched junction nucleotides: 8. The length of the CDR3 is 16 residues.

This clonotype has a handful of counts. The gene calls are TRBV12-3 or TRBV12-4 and TRBJ1-2, with a tentative D call TRBD1 (5 bases). This CDR3 contains 12 residues. Trimming pared 5 bases from V and 8 bases from J, leaving 12 bases between. CDR3 sequence reads: CASSRGLGGYTF. The CDR3 bases are TGTGCCAGCAGTAGGGGCCTCGGGGGCTACACCTTC.

This clonotype was seen many times. The J gene is TRBJ1-6, the V gene TRBV5-6; no clear D gene. The V gene lost 4 bases and the J gene lost 6 bases, with 8 bases spanning the gap. The CDR3 extends over 13 amino acids. Looked up from germline, CDR1 is SGHDT and CDR2 is YYEEEE. CDR3 residues: CASSVRGNSPLHF. The CDR3 DNA reads as TGTGCCAGCAGCGTCCGTGGTAATTCACCCCTCCACTTT.

Only one count was recorded for this clonotype. The chain couples TRBV20-1 to TRBJ2-3; TRBD2 aligns across 10 bases. CDR1 is DFQATT, CDR2 SNEGSKA, per germline (reference sequence). V gave up 1 base and J gave up 5 bases; unmatched junction bases: 6. The CDR3 consists of 15 residues. The CDR3, as DNA: TGCAGTGCTAGAGTTACCGGGACTAGCGTAGATACGCAGTATTTT. Protein product: CSARVTGTSVDTQYF.

This clonotype showed up many times. Here the CDR3 reads CAISERVAGQEQFF. Here the CDR3 DNA reads TGTGCCATCAGTGAGAGGGTAGCGGGACAGGAGCAGTTCTTC. The chain uses TRBV10-3 and TRBJ2-1, with TRBD2 as a possible D gene (8 bases). Germline V CDR1 and CDR2: ENHRY, SYGVKD. Trimming took off 2 bases at V and 10 bases at J, with 15 bases between the two ends. The CDR3 is made up of 14 amino acids.

This clonotype has only one observation. The chain carries TRBV6-5 and TRBJ2-7, with D possibly matching TRBD1 (6 bases). This CDR3 spans 15 amino acids. Deletions cut 0 bases from V and 3 bases from J, with 12 bases between. Germline V gives CDR1 MNHEY, CDR2 SVGAGI. DNA for the CDR3: TGTGCCAGCAGTTACTCCCGAACAGGGATCTACGAGCAGTACTTC. This codes for CASSYSRTGIYEQYF.

This clonotype was recorded a few times. V gene TRBV5-4 combines with J gene TRBJ2-1, with 11 nucleotides matching TRBD2. Germline values: CDR1 SGHNT, CDR2 YYREEE (reference sequence). This CDR3 is built from 17 residues. J was trimmed by 2 bases and V by 1 base; bases with no gene match: 5. CDR3 in DNA: TGTGCCAGCAGCTTGCCCGTAGCGGGGGGGCCCTACAATGAGCAGTTCTTC. Encoded protein: CASSLPVAGGPYNEQFF. The entire variable domain, with the rest obtained from reference TRBV5-4 and TRBJ2-1, is as follows: ETGVTQSPTHLIKTRGQQVTLRCSSQSGHNTVSWYQQALGQGPQFIFQYYREEENGRGNFPPRFSGLQFPNYSSELNVNALELDDSALYLCASSLPVAGGPYNEQFFGPGTRLTVL.

The chain uses TRBV6-1 and TRBJ1-2, with no clear D. Germline-derived CDR1 and CDR2 are MNHNS and SASEGT. The CDR3 length is 13 residues. The ends were cut back, 4 bases at V and 2 bases at J, with 8 bases in the middle. The CDR3 coding sequence is TGTGCCAGCAGTGTAGACGGAAACTATGGCTACACCTTC. It is translated as CASSVDGNYGYTF.

This clonotype was detected a few times. The rearrangement links TRBV4-1 to TRBJ2-7; TRBD1 matches 9 bases. The CDR3 runs to 14 residues. Unmatched junction bases numbered 8, after V lost 8 bases and J lost 3 bases. Germline CDR1 reads MGHRA; CDR2 reads YSYEKL. CDR3 loop: CASSGPGQGYEQYF. In DNA form, the CDR3 reads TGCGCCAGCTCTGGTCCGGGACAGGGCTACGAGCAGTACTTC.

The CDR3 DNA sequence: TGTGCCAGCAGCTTGTCAGGGGTTGGTGAAAAACTGTTTTTT. Protein sequence: CASSLSGVGEKLFF. The V and J genes are TRBV7-9 and TRBJ1-4, with a weak D call TRBD1 (6 bases). The CDR3 sequence is 14 residues long. Germline CDR1 SEHNR, CDR2 FQNEAQ (reference sequence). Trimming cost V 3 bases and J 7 bases, with 12 bases left between them.